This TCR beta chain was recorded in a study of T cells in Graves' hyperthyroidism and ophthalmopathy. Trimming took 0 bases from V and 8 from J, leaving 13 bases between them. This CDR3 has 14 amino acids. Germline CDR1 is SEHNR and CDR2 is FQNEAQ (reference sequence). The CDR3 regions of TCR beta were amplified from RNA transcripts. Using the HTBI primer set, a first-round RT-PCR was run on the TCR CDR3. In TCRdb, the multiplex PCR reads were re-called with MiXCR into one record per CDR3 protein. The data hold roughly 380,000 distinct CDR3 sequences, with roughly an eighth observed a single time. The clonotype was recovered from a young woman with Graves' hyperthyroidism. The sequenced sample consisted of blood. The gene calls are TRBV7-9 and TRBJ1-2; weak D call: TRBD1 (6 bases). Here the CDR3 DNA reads TGTGCCAGCAGCTTAGCGGGGGGGGCGAAAGGCTACACCTTC. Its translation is CASSLAGGAKGYTF.